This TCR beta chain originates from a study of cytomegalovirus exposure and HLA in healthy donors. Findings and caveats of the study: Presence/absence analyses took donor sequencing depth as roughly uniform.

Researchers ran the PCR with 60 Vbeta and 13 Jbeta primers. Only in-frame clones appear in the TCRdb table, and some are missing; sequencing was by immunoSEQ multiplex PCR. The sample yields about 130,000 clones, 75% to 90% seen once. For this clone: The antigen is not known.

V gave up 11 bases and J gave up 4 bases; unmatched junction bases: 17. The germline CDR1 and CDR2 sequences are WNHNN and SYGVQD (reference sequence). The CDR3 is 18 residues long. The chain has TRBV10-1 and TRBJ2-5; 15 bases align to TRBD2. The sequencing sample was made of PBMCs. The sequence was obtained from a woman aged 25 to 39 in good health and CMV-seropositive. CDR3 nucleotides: TGCGCCCCCCTAGCGAGGACTAGCGGGGGGGTACAGCGAGAGACCCAGTACTTC. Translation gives CAPLARTSGGVQRETQYF.